This T cell receptor beta chain was sequenced in a study of cytomegalovirus exposure and HLA in healthy donors. Whole-study context: Assignment to the Caucasian-associated ancestry cluster applied to more than 75% of the approximately 380 genotyped donors.

The PCR employed 60 Vbeta primers together with 13 Jbeta primers. Clones were read by immunoSEQ multiplex PCR, and TCRdb kept only the in-frame ones, dropping some. The sample lists approximately 190,000 clones, roughly four fifths occurring once. Findings and caveats of the study: Reportedly, TCR beta sequences accurately predicted HLA-A and HLA-B alleles in most subjects. The authors listed 164 TCR beta chains as cytomegalovirus-associated. A missense variant in DCLRE1C was later tied to TCR beta V- and J-gene trimming.

Trimming cost V 6 bases and J 3 bases; bases outside gene matches: 8. This CDR3 is built from 16 residues. CDR1 is SGHVS, CDR2 FNYEAQ, per germline. With regard to this clone: Its antigen is not identified.

Sequencing was done on a sample of PBMCs. J is TRBJ2-3 and V is TRBV7-6; 11 bases agree with TRBD2. This clonotype was obtained from a woman under 30 in good health and CMV-seronegative. The CDR3 sequence is CASRENSGRATDTQYF. CDR3 sequence (DNA): TGTGCCAGCAGGGAGAATAGCGGGAGGGCAACAGATACGCAGTATTTT.